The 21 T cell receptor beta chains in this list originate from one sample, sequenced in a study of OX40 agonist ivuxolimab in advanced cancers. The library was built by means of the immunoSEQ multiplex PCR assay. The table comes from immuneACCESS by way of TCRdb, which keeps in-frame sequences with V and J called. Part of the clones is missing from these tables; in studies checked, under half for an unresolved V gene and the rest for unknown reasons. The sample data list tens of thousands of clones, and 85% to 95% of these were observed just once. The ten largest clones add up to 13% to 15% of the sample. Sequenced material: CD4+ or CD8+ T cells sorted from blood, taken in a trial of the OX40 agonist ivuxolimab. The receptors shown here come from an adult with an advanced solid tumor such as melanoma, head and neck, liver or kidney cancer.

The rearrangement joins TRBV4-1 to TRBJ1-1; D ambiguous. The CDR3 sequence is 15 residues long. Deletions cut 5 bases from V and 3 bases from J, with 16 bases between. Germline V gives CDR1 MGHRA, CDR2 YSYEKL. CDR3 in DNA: TGCGCCAGCAGCGCGTCCGAGATTTTGGACACTGAAGCTTTCTTT. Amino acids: CASSASEILDTEAFF.

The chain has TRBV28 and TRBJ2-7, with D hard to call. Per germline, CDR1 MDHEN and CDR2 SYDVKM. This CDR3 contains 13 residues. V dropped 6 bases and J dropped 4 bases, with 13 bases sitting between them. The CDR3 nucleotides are TGTGCCAGCAGCCCTTACGAGAGGTACGAGCAGTACTTC. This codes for CASSPYERYEQYF.

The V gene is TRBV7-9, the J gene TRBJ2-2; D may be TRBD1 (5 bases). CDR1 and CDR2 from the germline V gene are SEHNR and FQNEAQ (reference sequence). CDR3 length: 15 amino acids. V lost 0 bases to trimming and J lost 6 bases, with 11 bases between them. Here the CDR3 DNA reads TGTGCCAGCAGCTTAGCGCGTGGCAGGGCCGGGGAGCTGTTTTTT. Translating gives CASSLARGRAGELFF.

CDR3 region: CATSREGSNQPQHF. The CDR3 DNA reads TGTGCCACCAGCAGAGAGGGGTCAAATCAGCCCCAGCATTTT. The rearrangement uses TRBV15 and TRBJ1-5, with no clear D. CDR1 and CDR2 from the germline V gene are LNHNV and YYDKDF (reference sequence). The germline V and J ends were trimmed by 0 bases and 4 bases, with 7 bases remaining between them. The CDR3 loop spans 14 amino acids.

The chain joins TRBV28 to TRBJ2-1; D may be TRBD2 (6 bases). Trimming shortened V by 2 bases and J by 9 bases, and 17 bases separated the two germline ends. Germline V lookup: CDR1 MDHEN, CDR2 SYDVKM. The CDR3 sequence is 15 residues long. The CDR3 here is CASSLAGNSLGEQFF. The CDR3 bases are TGTGCCAGCAGTTTAGCGGGGAACTCCTTGGGTGAGCAGTTCTTC.

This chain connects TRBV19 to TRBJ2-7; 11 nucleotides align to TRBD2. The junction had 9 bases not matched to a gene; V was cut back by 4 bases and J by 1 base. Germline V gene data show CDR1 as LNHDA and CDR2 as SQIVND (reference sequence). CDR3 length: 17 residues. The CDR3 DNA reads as TGTGCCAGTAGTACCATAGCGGGAGGGCCTCAATCCTACGAGCAGTACTTC. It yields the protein CASSTIAGGPQSYEQYF.

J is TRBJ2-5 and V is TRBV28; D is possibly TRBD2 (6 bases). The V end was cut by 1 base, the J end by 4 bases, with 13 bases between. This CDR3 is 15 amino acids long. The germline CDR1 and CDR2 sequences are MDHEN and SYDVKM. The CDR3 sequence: CASSLYAGPAETQYF. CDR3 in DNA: TGTGCCAGCAGTTTATATGCGGGGCCGGCAGAGACCCAGTACTTC.

CDR3 in amino acids: CASSESGISNQPQHF. Written as DNA, the CDR3 is TGTGCCAGCAGTGAATCGGGAATCAGCAATCAGCCCCAGCATTTT. This rearrangement joins TRBV25-1 to TRBJ1-5; D call uncertain. Germline V CDR1 and CDR2: MGHDK, SYGVNS. Deletions cut 1 base from V and 1 base from J, with 8 bases between. The CDR3 is 15 amino acids.

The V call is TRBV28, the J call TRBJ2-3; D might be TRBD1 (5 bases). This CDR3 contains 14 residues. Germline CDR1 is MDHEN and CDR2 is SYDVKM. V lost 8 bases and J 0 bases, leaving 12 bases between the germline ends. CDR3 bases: TGTGCCAGCCGAGCAGGGTGGAGCACAGATACGCAGTATTTT. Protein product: CASRAGWSTDTQYF.

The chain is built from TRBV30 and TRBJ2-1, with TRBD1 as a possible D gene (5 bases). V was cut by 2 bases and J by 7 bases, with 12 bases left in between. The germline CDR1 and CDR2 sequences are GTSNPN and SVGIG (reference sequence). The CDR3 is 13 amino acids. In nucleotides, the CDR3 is TGTGCCTGGAGTACAGGACCTCAGAATGAGCAGTTCTTC. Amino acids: CAWSTGPQNEQFF.

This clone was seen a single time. The CDR3: CASSGQGVRETQYF. The CDR3, as DNA: TGTGCCAGCAGTGGACAGGGGGTTAGAGAGACCCAGTACTTC. This rearrangement joins TRBV28 to TRBJ2-5, with 10 bases that match TRBD1. V lost 5 bases, J lost 4 bases, and 4 bases stayed unmatched. CDR3 length: 14 residues. Germline values: CDR1 MDHEN, CDR2 SYDVKM.

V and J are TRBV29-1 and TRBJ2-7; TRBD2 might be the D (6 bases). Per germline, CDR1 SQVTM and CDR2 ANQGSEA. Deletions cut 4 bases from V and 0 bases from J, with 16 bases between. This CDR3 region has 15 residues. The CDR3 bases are TGCAGCGTTGCGACCGGGCAGCGGGCCTCCTACGAGCAGTACTTC. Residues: CSVATGQRASYEQYF.

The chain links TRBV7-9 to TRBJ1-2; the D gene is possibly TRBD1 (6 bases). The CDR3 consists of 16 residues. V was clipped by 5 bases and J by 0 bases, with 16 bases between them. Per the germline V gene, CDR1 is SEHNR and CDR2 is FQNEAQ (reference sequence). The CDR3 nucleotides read TGTGCCAGCAGCCCAGGGGCCCGAAATCCTAACTATGGCTACACCTTC. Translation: CASSPGARNPNYGYTF.

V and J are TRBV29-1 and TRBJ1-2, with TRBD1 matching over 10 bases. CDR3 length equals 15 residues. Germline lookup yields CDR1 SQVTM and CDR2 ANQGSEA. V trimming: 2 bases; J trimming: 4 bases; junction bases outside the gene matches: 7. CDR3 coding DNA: TGCAGCGTTGAACGACAGGGGGCTGGAGTCTATGGCTACACCTTC. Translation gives CSVERQGAGVYGYTF.

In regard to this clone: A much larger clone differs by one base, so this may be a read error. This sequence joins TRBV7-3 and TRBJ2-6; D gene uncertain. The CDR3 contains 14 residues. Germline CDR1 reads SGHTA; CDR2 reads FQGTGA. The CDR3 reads CTSSLDPGANVLTF. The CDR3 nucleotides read TGTACCAGCAGCTTAGATCCTGGGGCCAACGTCCTGACTTTC.

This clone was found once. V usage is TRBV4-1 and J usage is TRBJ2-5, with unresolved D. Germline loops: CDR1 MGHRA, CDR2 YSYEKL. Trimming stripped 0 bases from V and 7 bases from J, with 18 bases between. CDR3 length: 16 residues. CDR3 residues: CASSQEAGDAGWTQYF. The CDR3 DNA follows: TGCGCCAGCAGCCAAGAAGCAGGTGACGCTGGTTGGACCCAGTACTTC.

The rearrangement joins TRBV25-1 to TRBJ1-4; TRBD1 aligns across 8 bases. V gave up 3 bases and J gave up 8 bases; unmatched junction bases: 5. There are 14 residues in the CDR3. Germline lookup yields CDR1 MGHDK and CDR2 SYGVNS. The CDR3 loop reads CASSDQGAREKLFF. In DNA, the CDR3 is TGTGCCAGCAGTGATCAGGGGGCGAGGGAAAAACTGTTTTTT. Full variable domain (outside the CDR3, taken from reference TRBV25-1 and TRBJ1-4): EADIYQTPRYLVIGTGKKITLECSQTMGHDKMYWYQQDPGMELHLIHYSYGVNSTEKGDLSSESTVSRIRTEHFPLTLESARPSHTSQYLCASSDQGAREKLFFGSGTQLSVL.

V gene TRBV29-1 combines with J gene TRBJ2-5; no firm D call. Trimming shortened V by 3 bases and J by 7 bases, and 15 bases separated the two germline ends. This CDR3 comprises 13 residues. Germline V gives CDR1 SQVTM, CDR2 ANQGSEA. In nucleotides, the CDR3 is TGCAGCGTTGATGACATCGAGGCGCCGACCCAGTACTTC. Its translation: CSVDDIEAPTQYF.

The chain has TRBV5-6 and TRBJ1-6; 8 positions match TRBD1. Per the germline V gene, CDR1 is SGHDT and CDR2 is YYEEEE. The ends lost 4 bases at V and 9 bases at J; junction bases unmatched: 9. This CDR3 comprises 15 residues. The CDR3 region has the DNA TGTGCCAGCAGCGGCGGACAGGGCCCGGCTTCACCCCTCCACTTT. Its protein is CASSGGQGPASPLHF.

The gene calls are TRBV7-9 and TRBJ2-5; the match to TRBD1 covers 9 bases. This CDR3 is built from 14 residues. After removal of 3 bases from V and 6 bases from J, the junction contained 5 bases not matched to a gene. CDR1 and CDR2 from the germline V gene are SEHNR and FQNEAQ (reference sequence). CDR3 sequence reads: CASSFSTGGKTQYF. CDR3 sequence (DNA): TGTGCCAGCAGCTTTTCGACAGGGGGAAAGACCCAGTACTTC.

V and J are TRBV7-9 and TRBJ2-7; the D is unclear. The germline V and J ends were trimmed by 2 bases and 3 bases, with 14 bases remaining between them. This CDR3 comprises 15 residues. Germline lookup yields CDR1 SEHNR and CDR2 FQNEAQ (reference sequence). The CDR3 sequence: CASSLSSDFVYEQYF. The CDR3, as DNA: TGTGCCAGCAGCTTATCCTCGGATTTTGTCTACGAGCAGTACTTC.